This TCR beta chain emerged from a study of OX40 agonist ivuxolimab in advanced cancers. On the study more broadly: Prior checkpoint blockade (anti-PD-1, anti-PD-L1 or anti-CTLA-4) was permitted; under 50% had it.

Blood specimens came from baseline, cycle 4 day 1, and cycle 7 day 1. Concerning this clone itself: Its antigen is undetermined.

Assay used: immunoSEQ multiplex PCR; TCRdb lists only in-frame clones, some missing. This sample has fewer than 40,000 clones, with under 80% found just once. Findings and limits, study-wide: The expanded peripheral T cells' antigen specificity was not determined.

Germline V gene lookup returns CDR1 SGDLS and CDR2 YYNGEE. The trim removed 4 bases at V and 4 bases at J, leaving 4 bases unmatched. CDR3 size: 15 residues. This chain joins TRBV9 and TRBJ2-1, with TRBD2 matching over 11 bases. Source: CD4+ or CD8+ T cells sorted from blood, taken in a trial of the OX40 agonist ivuxolimab. The sequence derives from an adult with an advanced solid tumor such as melanoma, head and neck, liver or kidney cancer. CDR3 nucleotide sequence: TGTGCCAGCAGCCTCGGACTAGCGGGTTACAATGAGCAGTTCTTC. Protein sequence: CASSLGLAGYNEQFF.